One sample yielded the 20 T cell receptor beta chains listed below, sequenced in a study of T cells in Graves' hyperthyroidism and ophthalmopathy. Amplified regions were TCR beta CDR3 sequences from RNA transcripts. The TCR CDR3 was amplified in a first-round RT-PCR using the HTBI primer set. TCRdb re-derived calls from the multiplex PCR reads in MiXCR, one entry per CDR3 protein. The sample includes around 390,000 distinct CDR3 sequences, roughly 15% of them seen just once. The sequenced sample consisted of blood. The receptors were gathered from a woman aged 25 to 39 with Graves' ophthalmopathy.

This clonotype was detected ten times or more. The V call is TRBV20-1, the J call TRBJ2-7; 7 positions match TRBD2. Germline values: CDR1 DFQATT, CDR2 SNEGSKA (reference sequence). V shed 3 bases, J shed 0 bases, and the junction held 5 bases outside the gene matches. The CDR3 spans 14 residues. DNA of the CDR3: TGCAGTGCTAGGATTGGCGGGGGCTCCTACGAGCAGTACTTC. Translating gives CSARIGGGSYEQYF.

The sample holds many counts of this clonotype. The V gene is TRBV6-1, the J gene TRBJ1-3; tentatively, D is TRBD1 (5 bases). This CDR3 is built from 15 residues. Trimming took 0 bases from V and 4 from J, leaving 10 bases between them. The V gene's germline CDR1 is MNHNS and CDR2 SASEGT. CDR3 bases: TGTGCCAGCAGTGAAGCGCCCGGGGCCGGAAACACCATATATTTT. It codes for CASSEAPGAGNTIYF.

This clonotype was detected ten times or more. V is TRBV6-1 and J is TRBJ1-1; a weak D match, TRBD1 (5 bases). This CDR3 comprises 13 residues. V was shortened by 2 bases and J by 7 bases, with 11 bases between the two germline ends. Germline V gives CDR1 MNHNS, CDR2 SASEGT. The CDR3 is CASSEFQGLEAFF. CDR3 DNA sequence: TGTGCCAGCAGTGAATTTCAGGGCCTTGAAGCTTTCTTT.

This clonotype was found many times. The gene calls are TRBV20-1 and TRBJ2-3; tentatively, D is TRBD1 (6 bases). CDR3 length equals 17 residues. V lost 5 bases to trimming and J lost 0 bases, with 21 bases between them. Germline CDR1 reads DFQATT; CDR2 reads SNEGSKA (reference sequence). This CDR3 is CSAGPGHRSTSTDTQYF. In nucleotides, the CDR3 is TGCAGTGCTGGTCCGGGACATCGCTCAACTAGCACAGATACGCAGTATTTT.

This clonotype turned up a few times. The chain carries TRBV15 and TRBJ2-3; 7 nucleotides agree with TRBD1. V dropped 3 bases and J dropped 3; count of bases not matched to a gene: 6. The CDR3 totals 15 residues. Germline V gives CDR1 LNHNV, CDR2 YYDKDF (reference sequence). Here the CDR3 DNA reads TGTGCCACCAGCAGCCGGGACAGCCGGACAGATACGCAGTATTTT. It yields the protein CATSSRDSRTDTQYF.

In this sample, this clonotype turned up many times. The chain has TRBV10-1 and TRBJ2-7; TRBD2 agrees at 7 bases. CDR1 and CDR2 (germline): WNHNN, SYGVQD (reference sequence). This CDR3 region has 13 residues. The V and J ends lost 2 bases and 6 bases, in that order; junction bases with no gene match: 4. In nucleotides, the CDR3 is TGCGCCAGCAGTGAGAGCGGGGAGAGCGAGCAGTACTTC. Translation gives CASSESGESEQYF.

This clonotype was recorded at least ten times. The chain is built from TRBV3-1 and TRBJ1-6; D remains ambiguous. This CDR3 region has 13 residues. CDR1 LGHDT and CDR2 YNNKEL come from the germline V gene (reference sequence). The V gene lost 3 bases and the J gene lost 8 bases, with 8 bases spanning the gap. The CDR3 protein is CASSQGNDSPLHF. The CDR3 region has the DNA TGTGCCAGCAGCCAGGGTAACGATTCACCCCTCCACTTT. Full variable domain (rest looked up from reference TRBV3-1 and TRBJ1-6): DTAVSQTPKYLVTQMGNDKSIKCEQNLGHDTMYWYKQDSKKFLKIMFSYNNKELIINETVPNRFSPKSPDKAHLNLHINSLELGDSAVYFCASSQGNDSPLHFGNGTRLTVT.

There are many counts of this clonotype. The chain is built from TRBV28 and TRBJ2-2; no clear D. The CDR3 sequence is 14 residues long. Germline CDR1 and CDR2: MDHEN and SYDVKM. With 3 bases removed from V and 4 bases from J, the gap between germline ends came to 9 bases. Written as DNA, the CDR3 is TGTGCCAGCAGTTTTCGACAAACCACCGGGGAGCTGTTTTTT. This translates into CASSFRQTTGELFF.

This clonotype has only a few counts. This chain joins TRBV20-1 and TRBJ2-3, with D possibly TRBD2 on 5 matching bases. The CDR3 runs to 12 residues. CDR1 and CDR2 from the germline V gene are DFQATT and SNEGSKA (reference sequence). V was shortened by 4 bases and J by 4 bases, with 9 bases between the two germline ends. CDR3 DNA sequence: TGCAGTGCTAAACGGGGTTCAGATACGCAGTATTTT. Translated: CSAKRGSDTQYF.

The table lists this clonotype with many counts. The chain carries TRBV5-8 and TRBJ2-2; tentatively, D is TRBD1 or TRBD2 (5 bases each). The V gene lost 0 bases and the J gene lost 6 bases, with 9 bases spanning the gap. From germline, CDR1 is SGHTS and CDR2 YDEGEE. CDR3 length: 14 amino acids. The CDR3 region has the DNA TGTGCCAGCAGCTTGGTGGGGGACCCCGGGGAGCTGTTTTTT. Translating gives CASSLVGDPGELFF.

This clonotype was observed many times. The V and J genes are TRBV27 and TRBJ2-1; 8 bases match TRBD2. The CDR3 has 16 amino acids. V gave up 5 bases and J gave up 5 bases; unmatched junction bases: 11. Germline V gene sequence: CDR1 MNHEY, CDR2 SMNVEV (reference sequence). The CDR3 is CASSPKRGPYHNEQFF. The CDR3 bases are TGTGCCAGCAGTCCAAAGCGGGGGCCCTACCACAATGAGCAGTTCTTC.

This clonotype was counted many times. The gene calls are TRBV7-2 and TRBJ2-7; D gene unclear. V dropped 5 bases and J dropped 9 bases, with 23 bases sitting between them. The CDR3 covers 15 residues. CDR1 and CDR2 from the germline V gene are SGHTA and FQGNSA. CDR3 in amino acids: CASSRLGGTLSRQYF. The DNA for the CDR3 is TGTGCCAGCAGCCGCCTTGGCGGTACCCTGAGTCGGCAGTACTTC.

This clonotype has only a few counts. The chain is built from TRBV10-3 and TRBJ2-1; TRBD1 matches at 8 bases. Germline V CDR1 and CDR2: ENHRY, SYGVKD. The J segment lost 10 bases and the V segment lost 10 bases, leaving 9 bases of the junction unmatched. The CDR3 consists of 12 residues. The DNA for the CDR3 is TGTGCCACCGGGGACAGGTTCGTGGAGCAGTTCTTC. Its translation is CATGDRFVEQFF.

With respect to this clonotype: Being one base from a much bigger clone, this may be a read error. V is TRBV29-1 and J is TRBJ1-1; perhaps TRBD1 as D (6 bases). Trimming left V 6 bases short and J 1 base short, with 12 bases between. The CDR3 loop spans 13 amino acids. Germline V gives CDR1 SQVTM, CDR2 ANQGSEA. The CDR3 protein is CSVGGTRNTEAFF. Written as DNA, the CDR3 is TGCAGCGTGGGGGGCACTCGGAACACTGAAGCTTTCTTT.

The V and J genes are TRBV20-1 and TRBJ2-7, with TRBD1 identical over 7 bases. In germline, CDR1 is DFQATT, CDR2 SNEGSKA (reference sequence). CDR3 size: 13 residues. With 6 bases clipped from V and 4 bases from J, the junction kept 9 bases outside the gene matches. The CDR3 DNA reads TGCAGTGCCACGAAGACAGGGACGTACGAGCAGTACTTC. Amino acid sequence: CSATKTGTYEQYF.

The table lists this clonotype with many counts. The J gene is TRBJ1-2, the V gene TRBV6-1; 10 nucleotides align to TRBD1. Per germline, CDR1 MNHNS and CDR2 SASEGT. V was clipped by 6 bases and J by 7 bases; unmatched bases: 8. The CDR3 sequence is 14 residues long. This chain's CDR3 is CASSPDRGEFGYTF. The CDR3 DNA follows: TGTGCCAGCAGCCCGGACAGGGGGGAGTTTGGCTACACCTTC.

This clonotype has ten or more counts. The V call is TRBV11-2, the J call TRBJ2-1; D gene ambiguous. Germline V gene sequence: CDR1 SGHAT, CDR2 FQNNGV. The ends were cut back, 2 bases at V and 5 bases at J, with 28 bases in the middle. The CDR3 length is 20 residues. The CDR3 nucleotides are TGTGCCAGCAGCTTAAGGGCATATCGGCAGATTACCCAAAGAGACAATGAGCAGTTCTTC. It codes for CASSLRAYRQITQRDNEQFF. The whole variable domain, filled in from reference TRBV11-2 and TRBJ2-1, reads EAGVAQSPRYKIIEKRQSVAFWCNPISGHATLYWYQQILGQGPKLLIQFQNNGVVDDSQLPKDRFSAERLKGVDSTLKIQPAKLEDSAVYLCASSLRAYRQITQRDNEQFFGPGTRLTVL.

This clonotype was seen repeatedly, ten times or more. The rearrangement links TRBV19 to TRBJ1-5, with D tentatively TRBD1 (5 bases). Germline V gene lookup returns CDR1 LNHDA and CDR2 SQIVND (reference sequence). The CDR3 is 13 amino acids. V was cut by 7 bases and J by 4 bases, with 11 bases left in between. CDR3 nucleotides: TGTGCCAGTATGAACAGGAGAAATCAGCCCCAGCATTTT. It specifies CASMNRRNQPQHF.

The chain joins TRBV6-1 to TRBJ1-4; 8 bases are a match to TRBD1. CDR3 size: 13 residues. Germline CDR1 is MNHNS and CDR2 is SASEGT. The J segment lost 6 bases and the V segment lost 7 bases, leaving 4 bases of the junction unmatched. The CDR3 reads CASMRTGYEKLFF. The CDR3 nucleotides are TGTGCCAGCATGCGGACAGGGTATGAAAAACTGTTTTTT.

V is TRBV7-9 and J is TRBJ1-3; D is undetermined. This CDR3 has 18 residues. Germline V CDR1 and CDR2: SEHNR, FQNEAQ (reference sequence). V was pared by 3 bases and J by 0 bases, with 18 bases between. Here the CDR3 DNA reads TGTGCCAGCAGCTTCCAATCAAGAGGGAAGACCTCTGGAAACACCATATATTTT. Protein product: CASSFQSRGKTSGNTIYF.